The 18 T cell receptor beta chains given below trace back to one sample, sequenced in a study of T cell responses to AZD1222 COVID-19 vaccine. This table comes from immunoSEQ multiplex PCR, and its TCRdb copy is limited to in-frame clones, with some not included. The sample lists tens of thousands of clones, 80% to 90% occurring once. The sequenced sample was peripheral blood, obtained 28 days after the second AZD1222 dose. These TCRs come from an adult who received the AZD1222 COVID-19 vaccine.

This clone was detected a few times. Here the CDR3 reads CASSLGLPGQGGYGYTF. The CDR3 nucleotides read TGTGCCAGCAGCCTTGGGCTCCCGGGACAGGGGGGATATGGCTACACCTTC. The V and J genes are TRBV5-5 and TRBJ1-2, with 11 bases lining up with TRBD1. The CDR3 is made up of 17 amino acids. Germline V gene lookup returns CDR1 SGHKS and CDR2 YYEKEE (reference sequence). V trimming: 4 bases; J trimming: 5 bases; junction bases outside the gene matches: 13.

This chain links TRBV19 with TRBJ2-7; D perhaps matches TRBD1 (5 bases). V lost 9 bases to trimming and J lost 5 bases, with 11 bases between them. In germline, CDR1 is LNHDA, CDR2 SQIVND (reference sequence). The CDR3 spans 11 residues. The CDR3 reads CASQVRDEQYF. CDR3 nucleotide sequence: TGTGCCAGCCAAGTCAGGGACGAGCAGTACTTC.

This clone appeared a few times. V is TRBV30 and J is TRBJ1-4, with 7 bases identical to TRBD1. CDR3 length equals 15 residues. CDR1 and CDR2 (germline): GTSNPN, SVGIG (reference sequence). V lost 8 bases and J lost 0; bases outside the gene matches: 9. The CDR3 loop is CAGKDRPATNEKLFF. The CDR3 DNA is TGTGCCGGCAAGGACAGGCCTGCAACTAATGAAAAACTGTTTTTT.

The chain combines TRBV12-3 or TRBV12-4 with TRBJ1-5, with D uncertain. Trimming cost V 4 bases and J 1 base, with 5 bases left between them. This CDR3 is 13 amino acids long. This chain's CDR3 is CASSYDSNQPQHF. CDR3 bases: TGTGCCAGCAGTTATGACAGCAATCAGCCCCAGCATTTT.

This clone is a singleton in its sample. The gene calls are TRBV7-2 and TRBJ2-3; D not resolved. The CDR3 totals 14 residues. V lost 2 bases to trimming and J lost 3 bases, with 9 bases between them. Germline assignment: CDR1 SGHTA and CDR2 FQGNSA. The CDR3 nucleotides are TGTGCCAGCAGCTTATTCGGCCAGACAGATACGCAGTATTTT. Protein product: CASSLFGQTDTQYF.

The rearrangement joins TRBV19 to TRBJ2-7, with D uncertain. CDR3 length: 15 amino acids. V was clipped by 7 bases and J by 1 base, with 17 bases between them. Germline V gives CDR1 LNHDA, CDR2 SQIVND (reference sequence). In DNA form, the CDR3 reads TGTGCCAGTATGGAAGTGCCAGGCTCGTCCTACGAGCAGTACTTC. Translating gives CASMEVPGSSYEQYF.

V gene TRBV19 combines with J gene TRBJ2-5, with 10 bases matching TRBD2. The CDR3 runs 17 residues. The junction had 4 bases not matched to a gene; V was cut back by 0 bases and J by 0 bases. Per germline, CDR1 LNHDA and CDR2 SQIVND (reference sequence). The CDR3 protein is CASSIDLGLAYQETQYF. CDR3 bases: TGTGCCAGTAGTATAGATCTGGGACTAGCGTACCAAGAGACCCAGTACTTC.

V is TRBV9 and J is TRBJ2-1; 11 bases fit TRBD1. The V gene end was trimmed by 1 base and the J gene end by 5 bases; junction bases not matched to a gene: 2. This CDR3 region has 15 residues. CDR1 is SGDLS and CDR2 is YYNGEE in the germline V gene. CDR3 DNA: TGTGCCAGCAGCGTAAGGACAGGGGGCAACAATGAGCAGTTCTTC. Amino acids: CASSVRTGGNNEQFF. The full variable domain, with the rest looked up from reference TRBV9 and TRBJ2-1, is DSGVTQTPKHLITATGQRVTLRCSPRSGDLSVYWYQQSLDQGLQFLIQYYNGEERAKGNILERFSAQQFPDLHSELNLSSLELGDSALYFCASSVRTGGNNEQFFGPGTRLTVL.

The CDR3 spells CASSRDGLNQPQHF. Written as DNA, the CDR3 is TGTGCCAGCAGCCGCGACGGCCTCAATCAGCCCCAGCATTTT. The rearrangement joins TRBV7-9 to TRBJ1-5; D not resolved. This CDR3 is 14 amino acids long. V lost 5 bases to trimming and J lost 3 bases, with 11 bases between them. Per the germline V gene, CDR1 is SEHNR and CDR2 is FQNEAQ (reference sequence).

J is TRBJ2-3 and V is TRBV5-1; D gene uncertain. The V and J ends lost 0 bases and 3 bases respectively, with 8 bases between them. The CDR3 has 14 amino acids. CDR1 is SGHRS and CDR2 is YFSETQ in the germline V gene. CDR3 coding DNA: TGCGCCAGCAGCTTGGTTGTTGGGACAGATACGCAGTATTTT. This codes for CASSLVVGTDTQYF.

The DNA of the CDR3 is TGTGCCATCAGTGAGGGGACGGGAGAGACCCAGTACTTC. Protein: CAISEGTGETQYF. This chain links TRBV10-3 with TRBJ2-5; D is possibly TRBD1 or TRBD2 (5 bases each). Deletions cut 2 bases from V and 4 bases from J, with 8 bases between. Looked up from germline, CDR1 is ENHRY and CDR2 is SYGVKD. The CDR3 runs 13 residues.

DNA of the CDR3: TGCGCCAGCAGCTTGGGTAGTGGTGGGGCCAACTACGAGCAGTACTTC. Translated, it gives CASSLGSGGANYEQYF. The gene calls are TRBV5-1 and TRBJ2-7, with a tentative D call TRBD1 (5 bases). Germline V gene sequence: CDR1 SGHRS, CDR2 YFSETQ. V lost 0 bases to trimming and J lost 3 bases, with 16 bases between them. The CDR3 consists of 16 residues.

The rearrangement joins TRBV19 to TRBJ1-2; 11 bases agree with TRBD1. Germline assignment: CDR1 LNHDA and CDR2 SQIVND (reference sequence). The CDR3 is made up of 15 amino acids. Losses at the gene ends were 5 bases for V and 2 bases for J; bases not matched to a gene: 4. The CDR3 is CASSGQGARNYGYTF. For the CDR3, the DNA is TGTGCCAGTAGTGGACAGGGGGCGCGGAACTATGGCTACACCTTC.

In its sample, this clone was seen once. The genes are TRBV2 and TRBJ2-7, with no clear D. V lost 4 bases and J lost 5, with 3 bases in between. The CDR3 is made up of 10 amino acids. From germline, CDR1 is SNHLY and CDR2 FYNNEI. CDR3 sequence reads: CASSVDEQYF. CDR3 bases: TGTGCCAGCAGTGTTGACGAGCAGTACTTC.

The table lists this clone with a count of one. The chain employs TRBV6-2 or TRBV6-3 and TRBJ2-1; D might be TRBD1 (5 bases). The CDR3 runs 16 residues. Per germline, CDR1 MNHEY and CDR2 SVGEGT. V lost 2 bases and J lost 5, with 16 bases in between. In DNA form, the CDR3 reads TGTGCCAGCAGTTACCGCAGACAGTTCCTCCACAATGAGCAGTTCTTC. Amino acids: CASSYRRQFLHNEQFF.

V is TRBV7-6 and J is TRBJ2-3, with 7 bases lining up with TRBD1. V lost 1 base to trimming and J lost 4 bases; unmatched junction nucleotides: 11. The CDR3 is made up of 17 amino acids. Germline CDR1 is SGHVS and CDR2 is FNYEAQ. This CDR3 reads CASSLGVVEGAADTQYF. DNA of the CDR3: TGTGCCAGCAGCTTAGGGGTGGTTGAGGGGGCTGCAGATACGCAGTATTTT.

The chain has TRBV6-5 and TRBJ2-1, with TRBD2 matching 9 bases. V lost 0 bases and J lost 5; bases outside the gene matches: 5. Germline V gene sequence: CDR1 MNHEY, CDR2 SVGAGI. The CDR3 runs 16 residues. Written as DNA, the CDR3 is TGTGCCAGCAGTTACTCGTATAGCGGGAGTAACAATGAGCAGTTCTTC. Protein: CASSYSYSGSNNEQFF.

The chain has TRBV30 and TRBJ1-3; no clear D. This CDR3 comprises 12 residues. CDR1 is GTSNPN, CDR2 SVGIG, per germline (reference sequence). V lost 3 bases and J 0 bases, leaving 3 bases between the germline ends. CDR3 nucleotides: TGTGCCTGGAGAAGCTCTGGAAACACCATATATTTT. This gives the protein CAWRSSGNTIYF.